Presented here are 30 T cell receptor beta chains from one specimen sequenced in a study of blood T cells in healthy people across ages. Primed by a sample-barcoded 5' primer and a J-beta primer mix, a second PCR proceeded for roughly 7 to 11 cycles. One entry per CDR3 protein, called by TCRdb with MiXCR from the 5' RACE reads. The sample records hundreds of thousands of distinct CDR3 sequences, about a quarter being singletons. These records were also assigned to another study, of T cells of mothers and their children.

The sequenced material came from blood. The receptor set was obtained from a boy between 2 and 15 years old in good health.

CDR3 protein: CASSHTNQETQYF. The CDR3 region has the DNA TGTGCCAGCAGCCACACAAACCAAGAGACCCAGTACTTC. The chain links TRBV7-8 to TRBJ2-5; D uncertain. Germline loops: CDR1 SGHVS, CDR2 FQNEAQ. Trimming stripped 5 bases from V and 0 bases from J, with 7 bases between. The CDR3 totals 13 residues.

On this clonotype itself: One end of the junction varies from germline; a read error may be responsible. The chain is built from TRBV7-2 and TRBJ2-5; the match to TRBD2 covers 9 bases. The CDR3 spans 17 residues. Germline V gives CDR1 SGHTA, CDR2 FQGNSA. Written as DNA, the CDR3 is TGTGCCAACAGCGCCGTGGGGAGCGGGGGGCTTCAAGAGACCCAGTACTTC. This sequence encodes CANSAVGSGGLQETQYF.

This clonotype was counted between two and nine times. The V call is TRBV6-5, the J call TRBJ1-2, with D possibly TRBD1 on 5 matching bases. The CDR3 has 14 residues. V lost 7 bases to trimming and J lost 5 bases, with 17 bases between them. The V gene's germline CDR1 is MNHEY and CDR2 SVGAGI. The CDR3, as DNA: TGTGCCAGCATCTCATCAATGGGGGATTATGGCTACACCTTC. It codes for CASISSMGDYGYTF.

The J gene is TRBJ2-3, the V gene TRBV7-3, with unresolved D. Per the germline V gene, CDR1 is SGHTA and CDR2 is FQGTGA. CDR3 size: 16 residues. V was clipped by 0 bases and J by 2 bases, with 12 bases between them. CDR3 sequence (DNA): TGTGCCAGCAGCTTAACCCCCGGTCCCCCCACAGATACGCAGTATTTT. It is translated as CASSLTPGPPTDTQYF.

This clonotype has only one observation. This chain uses TRBV7-2 with TRBJ2-3; 9 nucleotides match TRBD1. The V segment lost 3 bases and the J segment 6 bases; nucleotides outside the gene matches: 10. The CDR3 length is 16 residues. CDR1 and CDR2 from the germline V gene are SGHTA and FQGNSA. This chain's CDR3 is CASSFRQGEFTDTQYF. The CDR3 coding sequence is TGTGCCAGCAGCTTTCGACAGGGGGAGTTTACGGATACGCAGTATTTT.

V and J are TRBV10-3 and TRBJ1-1; D not resolved. The CDR3 has 12 amino acids. Germline CDR1 is ENHRY and CDR2 is SYGVKD. The V end was cut by 6 bases, the J end by 4 bases, with 9 bases between. CDR3 sequence: CAISGVVTEAFF. In nucleotides, the CDR3 is TGTGCCATCAGCGGGGTGGTCACTGAAGCTTTCTTT.

The rearrangement uses TRBV7-2 and TRBJ2-5, with D tentatively TRBD2 (6 bases). The J call is uncertain, as TRBJ2-1 better fits the DNA end. Germline assignment: CDR1 SGHTA and CDR2 FQGNSA. This CDR3 is built from 15 residues. The CDR3 sequence is CASTVVRGASYEQFF. In DNA form, the CDR3 reads TGTGCCAGCACTGTAGTGCGGGGCGCCTCTTATGAGCAGTTCTTC.

The chain joins TRBV10-1 to TRBJ2-3; 8 nucleotides match TRBD2. CDR3 size: 16 residues. Germline lookup yields CDR1 WNHNN and CDR2 SYGVQD (reference sequence). J gave up 1 base and V 2 bases, and 5 bases lay outside the gene matches. The CDR3 nucleotides are TGCGCCAGCAGTGAGACGAGCGGGAGCGGCACAGATACGCAGTATTTT. Residues: CASSETSGSGTDTQYF.

There are a few counts of this clonotype. V and J are TRBV5-1 and TRBJ2-5; 10 bases agree with TRBD2. The V gene end was trimmed by 0 bases and the J gene end by 4 bases; junction bases not matched to a gene: 6. From germline, CDR1 is SGHRS and CDR2 YFSETQ. The CDR3 consists of 16 residues. DNA of the CDR3: TGCGCCAGCAGCTTGGCGGCTAGCGGGGGAGCAGAGACCCAGTACTTC. Its protein product is CASSLAASGGAETQYF.

The chain joins TRBV19 to TRBJ2-1; 11 bases are a match to TRBD2. The V segment lost 5 bases and the J segment 7 bases; nucleotides outside the gene matches: 13. This CDR3 region has 17 residues. Germline CDR1 is LNHDA and CDR2 is SQIVND (reference sequence). The CDR3 DNA reads as TGTGCCAGTAGTCCTCCCTTAGCGGGAGGGCGTAGGAATGAGCAGTTCTTC. Its translation is CASSPPLAGGRRNEQFF.

The table lists this clonotype with a few counts. The chain couples TRBV27 to TRBJ2-3; 7 bases match TRBD1. This CDR3 comprises 15 residues. Germline lookup yields CDR1 MNHEY and CDR2 SMNVEV (reference sequence). V dropped 5 bases and J dropped 2; count of bases not matched to a gene: 7. The DNA for the CDR3 is TGTGCCAGCAGTCCGAGACAGGGATCCACAGATACGCAGTATTTT. Amino acid sequence: CASSPRQGSTDTQYF.

This clonotype was seen a few times. This chain links TRBV6-2 or TRBV6-3 with TRBJ2-1; 9 bases are a match to TRBD2. Losses at the gene ends were 5 bases for V and 2 bases for J; bases not matched to a gene: 13. The CDR3 runs 18 residues. CDR1 is MNHEY and CDR2 is SVGEGT in the germline V gene. The CDR3 region is CASSRWGERGAAYNEQFF. The CDR3 region has the DNA TGTGCCAGCAGTCGCTGGGGCGAGCGGGGGGCCGCCTACAATGAGCAGTTCTTC.

V gene TRBV20-1 combines with J gene TRBJ2-7; D gene ambiguous. The CDR3 has 12 residues. Germline CDR1 and CDR2: DFQATT and SNEGSKA (reference sequence). V shed 3 bases and J shed 2 bases, with 8 bases lying between them. The DNA for the CDR3 is TGCAGTGCTAGTATGGGGACCTACGAGCAGTACTTC. Amino acid sequence: CSASMGTYEQYF.

This clonotype was recorded a few times. The V gene is TRBV24-1, the J gene TRBJ2-1; the match to TRBD1 covers 8 bases. V dropped 9 bases and J dropped 2; count of bases not matched to a gene: 2. The CDR3 is 13 residues long. CDR1 and CDR2 (germline): KGHDR, SFDVKD. In DNA form, the CDR3 reads TGTGCCACCGCAGGGGGCCCCTACAATGAGCAGTTCTTC. This gives the protein CATAGGPYNEQFF.

The chain has TRBV3-1 and TRBJ1-5; D not certain. CDR1 is LGHDT and CDR2 is YNNKEL in the germline V gene (reference sequence). Trimming took 1 base from V and 0 from J, leaving 4 bases between them. The CDR3 consists of 14 residues. The DNA of the CDR3 is TGTGCCAGCAGCCAAGGAAATAGCAATCAGCCCCAGCATTTT. Amino acids: CASSQGNSNQPQHF.

This rearrangement joins TRBV20-1 to TRBJ2-5, with TRBD1 matching over 8 bases. The trim removed 4 bases at V and 4 bases at J, leaving 8 bases unmatched. CDR3 length: 14 residues. CDR1 and CDR2 (germline): DFQATT, SNEGSKA (reference sequence). The CDR3 nucleotides are TGCAGTGCTACATTTGGGACAGGAATAGAGACCCAGTACTTC. Amino acid sequence: CSATFGTGIETQYF.

This clonotype has only a few counts. The gene calls are TRBV23-1 and TRBJ2-1, with TRBD1 as a possible D gene (6 bases). TRBV23-1 qualifies as an ORF whose function is uncertain. The CDR3 is 15 amino acids. Between the trimmed V and J ends, which lost 2 bases and 5 bases, there was a span of 13 bases. This CDR3 reads CASSQTGPGDNEQFF. CDR3 nucleotides: TGCGCCAGCAGTCAAACGGGACCAGGGGACAATGAGCAGTTCTTC.

This clonotype was found a few times. CDR3: CSASSGTLSYTEAFF. In nucleotides, the CDR3 is TGCAGTGCTAGTTCCGGGACTCTCAGTTACACTGAAGCTTTCTTT. The chain is built from TRBV20-1 and TRBJ1-1, with a tentative D call TRBD1 (5 bases). The length of the CDR3 is 15 residues. Deletions cut 3 bases from V and 3 bases from J, with 17 bases between. Germline-derived CDR1 and CDR2 are DFQATT and SNEGSKA (reference sequence).

This clonotype came up a few times. V and J are TRBV7-8 and TRBJ2-1; TRBD2 is a possible D gene (5 bases). The V gene lost 2 bases and the J gene lost 0 bases, with 17 bases spanning the gap. The CDR3 runs 18 residues. Germline values: CDR1 SGHVS, CDR2 FQNEAQ. The CDR3 here is CASSLSTGLGSSYNEQFF. The CDR3 DNA reads TGTGCCAGCAGCTTAAGTACCGGTTTGGGGAGCTCCTACAATGAGCAGTTCTTC.

The rearrangement uses TRBV4-2 and TRBJ2-3; D perhaps matches TRBD2 (7 bases). Trimming left V 0 bases short and J 3 bases short, with 13 bases between. The CDR3 is 16 amino acids. Germline loops: CDR1 LGHNA, CDR2 YNFKEQ. DNA of the CDR3: TGTGCCAGCAGCCAAGAATGGGGGGGCCAAACAGATACGCAGTATTTT. It codes for CASSQEWGGQTDTQYF.

The V call is TRBV7-2, the J call TRBJ2-5, with D possibly being TRBD1 (5 bases). The J call may be wrong; the DNA end is better matched by TRBJ2-7. The CDR3 has 13 amino acids. CDR1 is SGHTA and CDR2 is FQGNSA in the germline V gene. The CDR3 region is CASSRIQDYEQYF. The CDR3 DNA sequence: TGTGCCAGCAGCCGAATACAGGACTACGAGCAGTACTTC.

The chain combines TRBV29-1 with TRBJ2-3, with TRBD1 matching over 7 bases. From germline, CDR1 is SQVTM and CDR2 ANQGSEA. V was pared by 7 bases and J by 5 bases, with 21 bases of the junction left unmatched. The CDR3 spans 17 residues. The CDR3 protein is CSAHSGQLFLIQDTQYF. For the CDR3, the DNA is TGCAGCGCACACTCGGGACAGTTATTCTTGATCCAAGATACGCAGTATTTT.

In this sample, this clonotype turned up once. This chain uses TRBV3-1 with TRBJ2-1; D uncertain. V lost 6 bases and J lost 7, with 10 bases in between. Germline V gene lookup returns CDR1 LGHDT and CDR2 YNNKEL (reference sequence). The CDR3 consists of 12 residues. The CDR3 DNA is TGTGCCAGCAGTCAGTCCTGGAATGAGCAGTTCTTC. Amino acid sequence: CASSQSWNEQFF.

This chain uses TRBV6-5 with TRBJ1-3; D may be TRBD1 (6 bases). Per the germline V gene, CDR1 is MNHEY and CDR2 is SVGAGI. CDR3 length: 13 amino acids. V gave up 6 bases and J gave up 2 bases, with 8 bases separating them. CDR3: CASSRTAGNTIYF. CDR3 in DNA: TGTGCCAGCAGCCGGACAGCTGGAAACACCATATATTTT.

This clonotype occurred many times. The CDR3 spells CASSPYGQVYNEQFF. The CDR3 DNA reads TGCGCCAGCAGTCCCTATGGACAGGTCTACAATGAGCAGTTCTTC. The chain carries TRBV10-2 and TRBJ2-1, with 7 bases lining up with TRBD1. The CDR3 is 15 amino acids. CDR1 and CDR2 (germline): WSHSY, SAAADI. The J segment lost 3 bases and the V segment lost 5 bases, leaving 7 bases of the junction unmatched.

The V gene is TRBV20-1, the J gene TRBJ2-5; maybe TRBD1 (6 bases). The V and J ends lost 4 bases and 3 bases respectively, with 21 bases between them. The CDR3 runs to 16 residues. CDR1 is DFQATT, CDR2 SNEGSKA, per germline (reference sequence). The CDR3 loop is CSATDDPIDRKETQYF. The CDR3 DNA is TGCAGTGCTACCGACGACCCCATTGACAGGAAAGAGACCCAGTACTTC.

The chain links TRBV13 to TRBJ2-3; 10 bases fit TRBD2. J was trimmed by 1 base and V by 5 bases; bases with no gene match: 9. This CDR3 is built from 17 residues. In germline, CDR1 is PRHDT, CDR2 FYEKMQ (reference sequence). CDR3 sequence: CASSLELAGARTDTQYF. CDR3 in DNA: TGTGCCAGCAGCCTCGAGCTAGCGGGGGCCCGCACAGATACGCAGTATTTT. The full variable domain, completed using reference TRBV13 and TRBJ2-3, is AAGVIQSPRHLIKEKRETATLKCYPIPRHDTVYWYQQGPGQDPQFLISFYEKMQSDKGSIPDRFSAQQFSDYHSELNMSSLELGDSALYFCASSLELAGARTDTQYFGPGTRLTVL.

This rearrangement joins TRBV14 to TRBJ2-3, with D possibly being TRBD2 (6 bases). The CDR3 is made up of 15 amino acids. CDR1 is SGHDN, CDR2 FVKESK, per germline. V lost 8 bases to trimming and J lost 1 base, with 16 bases between them. Here the CDR3 DNA reads TGTGCCAGCGCCCCCGGGACTGGGCGCACAGATACGCAGTATTTT. Amino acids: CASAPGTGRTDTQYF.

The chain combines TRBV12-3 or TRBV12-4 with TRBJ2-5; 8 nucleotides align to TRBD2. The J segment lost 4 bases and the V segment lost 1 base, leaving 8 bases of the junction unmatched. The CDR3 is made up of 16 amino acids. CDR3 bases: TGTGCCAGCAGTTTAGGTAGCGGGAAAATCGGAGAGACCCAGTACTTC. Protein sequence: CASSLGSGKIGETQYF.

This clonotype was counted at least ten times. The rearrangement joins TRBV5-1 to TRBJ2-5; no reliable D call. The CDR3 runs to 11 residues. CDR1 is SGHRS, CDR2 YFSETQ, per germline. The V end was cut by 7 bases, the J end by 3 bases, with 7 bases between. The CDR3 bases are TGCGCCAGCTCGGAGAAAGAGACCCAGTACTTC. Its translation: CASSEKETQYF.